This TCR beta chain derives from a study of graft-versus-host responses after intestinal transplantation. About this clone: Its specificity is unknown.

The CDR3 length is 14 residues. Germline V lookup: CDR1 SGHNT, CDR2 YYREEE (reference sequence). After removal of 4 bases from V and 7 bases from J, the junction contained 11 bases not matched to a gene. The method was immunoSEQ multiplex PCR; TCRdb's version includes in-frame clones alone and lacks a portion of them. The sample lists 90,000 to 120,000 clones; about nine tenths were seen once. This specimen was unstimulated CD4+ T cells sorted from spleen or lymph node cells, taken before transplant. The clonotype originates from a human donor who was the organ donor for an intestinal transplant. The rearrangement uses TRBV5-4 and TRBJ2-7; TRBD1 matches 7 bases. The DNA for the CDR3 is TGTGCCAGCAGCCTACGGGGACAGATGGGGGAGCAGTACTTC. Amino acid sequence: CASSLRGQMGEQYF.